This section outlines one T cell receptor beta chain sequence together with its context. The CDR3 has 13 amino acids. The ends were cut back, 5 bases at V and 6 bases at J, with 11 bases in the middle. CDR1 is SGHTA, CDR2 FQGNSA, per germline. These data are taken from a study of OX40 agonist ivuxolimab in advanced cancers. Whole-study context: Dose-escalation patients' cancers were hepatocellular carcinoma, melanoma, renal cell or head and neck cancer. Prior anti-PD-1, anti-PD-L1 or anti-CTLA-4 therapy was allowed; less than 45% had some.

This table comes from immunoSEQ multiplex PCR, and its TCRdb copy is limited to in-frame clones, with some not included. The sample lists around 26,000 clones, roughly 90% occurring once. Sample: CD4+ or CD8+ T cells sorted from blood, taken in a trial of the OX40 agonist ivuxolimab. The rearrangement joins TRBV7-2 to TRBJ1-5; D remains unclear. The origin of this receptor is an adult with an advanced solid tumor such as melanoma, head and neck, liver or kidney cancer. The CDR3 loop is CASSHGVLQPQHF. The CDR3 coding sequence is TGTGCCAGCAGCCATGGGGTCCTTCAGCCCCAGCATTTT.